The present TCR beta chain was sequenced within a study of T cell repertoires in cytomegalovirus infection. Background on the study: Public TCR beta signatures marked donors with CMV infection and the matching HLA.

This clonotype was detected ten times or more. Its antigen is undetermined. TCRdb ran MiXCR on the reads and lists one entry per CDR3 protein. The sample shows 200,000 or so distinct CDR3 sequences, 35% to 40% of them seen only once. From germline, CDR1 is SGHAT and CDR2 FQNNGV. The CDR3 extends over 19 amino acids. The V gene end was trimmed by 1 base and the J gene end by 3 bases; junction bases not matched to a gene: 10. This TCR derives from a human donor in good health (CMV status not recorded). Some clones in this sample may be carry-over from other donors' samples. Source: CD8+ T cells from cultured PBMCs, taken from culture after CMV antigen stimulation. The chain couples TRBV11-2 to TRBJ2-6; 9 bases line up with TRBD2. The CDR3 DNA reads TGTGCCAGCAGCTTAGCGGGCATAGCGGGAGACGGTGGGGCCAACGTCCTGACTTTC. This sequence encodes CASSLAGIAGDGGANVLTF.